These 20 T cell receptor beta chains originate from one sample sequenced in a study of T cell responses to AZD1222 COVID-19 vaccine. The assay was immunoSEQ multiplex PCR, and TCRdb's table has in-frame clones only and misses some. The data hold approximately 89,000 clones, with around nine tenths observed a single time. The sample consisted of peripheral blood, taken 28 days after the second AZD1222 dose. The origin of the receptors is an adult who received the AZD1222 COVID-19 vaccine.

V and J are TRBV28 and TRBJ2-7, with D possibly TRBD2 on 5 matching bases. V lost 1 base and J lost 3, with 13 bases in between. CDR3 length: 15 amino acids. From germline, CDR1 is MDHEN and CDR2 SYDVKM. CDR3 nucleotide sequence: TGTGCCAGCAGTTTATCGGGCGGGCTAGTCTACGAGCAGTACTTC. Encoded protein: CASSLSGGLVYEQYF.

The CDR3 DNA follows: TGTGCCAGCAGGGCTGTTAATAATTCACCCCTCCACTTT. It is translated as CASRAVNNSPLHF. V and J are TRBV12-3 or TRBV12-4 and TRBJ1-6; D gene uncertain. The CDR3 length is 13 residues. V lost 6 bases to trimming and J lost 5 bases, with 8 bases between them.

This chain joins TRBV28 and TRBJ1-2; the D gene is possibly TRBD1 (6 bases). The CDR3 is 15 residues long. V was trimmed by 5 bases and J by 1 base, leaving 14 bases between them. Looked up from germline, CDR1 is MDHEN and CDR2 is SYDVKM. CDR3 loop: CASSPSGVLNYGYTF. CDR3 sequence (DNA): TGTGCCAGCAGTCCCTCAGGGGTCCTTAACTATGGCTACACCTTC.

The V gene is TRBV10-3, the J gene TRBJ1-2; D unresolved. CDR1 and CDR2 (germline): ENHRY, SYGVKD. The CDR3 spans 13 residues. V lost 2 bases and J 3 bases, leaving 7 bases between the germline ends. CDR3 nucleotides: TGTGCCATCAGTGAGGTAGAGGACTATGGCTACACCTTC. This translates into CAISEVEDYGYTF.

The V and J genes are TRBV4-2 and TRBJ1-2; D is possibly TRBD1 (5 bases). V lost 7 bases to trimming and J lost 1 base, with 7 bases between them. This CDR3 contains 12 residues. The V gene's germline CDR1 is LGHNA and CDR2 YNFKEQ. Here the CDR3 DNA reads TGTGCCAGCATGGGGGTTAACTATGGCTACACCTTC. Its translation: CASMGVNYGYTF.

This rearrangement joins TRBV28 to TRBJ1-5; a weak D match, TRBD1 (5 bases). The CDR3 runs 14 residues. Germline loops: CDR1 MDHEN, CDR2 SYDVKM. V was cut by 2 bases and J by 5 bases, with 10 bases left in between. The chain's CDR3 is CASSLGGGYQPQHF. The CDR3 nucleotides are TGTGCCAGCAGTTTAGGGGGGGGTTATCAGCCCCAGCATTTT.

This clone came up once. The genes are TRBV4-3 and TRBJ1-6; D is perhaps TRBD1 (6 bases). The CDR3 is 16 amino acids. Trimming removed 1 base at V and 9 bases at J, with 16 bases between. Germline values: CDR1 LGHNA, CDR2 YSLEER. Here the CDR3 reads CASSQVLSGAGSPLHF. Written as DNA, the CDR3 is TGCGCCAGCAGCCAAGTTTTATCAGGGGCTGGTTCACCCCTCCACTTT.

This chain links TRBV28 with TRBJ2-6, with 8 bases aligning to TRBD1. Germline V gene data show CDR1 as MDHEN and CDR2 as SYDVKM. There are 16 residues in the CDR3. J lost 0 bases, V lost 6 bases, and 4 bases had no gene match. CDR3 sequence: CASSNGQGSGANVLTF. The DNA of the CDR3 is TGTGCCAGCAGCAATGGACAGGGCTCTGGGGCCAACGTCCTGACTTTC.

As regards this clone: One end of the junction varies from germline; a read error may be responsible. The chain is built from TRBV7-3 and TRBJ1-1; D perhaps matches TRBD1 (5 bases). The CDR3 is made up of 14 amino acids. Germline CDR1 is SGHTA and CDR2 is FQGTGA. The chain's CDR3 is CASSLNGAGTEAFF. CDR3 coding DNA: TGTGCCAGCAGTTTAAATGGGGCGGGCACTGAAGCTTTCTTT.

V is TRBV19 and J is TRBJ2-3, with unresolved D. Germline V gives CDR1 LNHDA, CDR2 SQIVND (reference sequence). The CDR3 consists of 13 residues. Trimming shortened V by 5 bases and J by 5 bases, and 11 bases separated the two germline ends. The CDR3 reads CASSVRRLDTQYF. The CDR3 DNA sequence: TGTGCCAGTAGTGTTCGACGGTTAGATACGCAGTATTTT.

The chain links TRBV7-2 to TRBJ2-3, with a possible D match to TRBD2 (7 bases). Germline V CDR1 and CDR2: SGHTA, FQGNSA. Trimming left V 2 bases short and J 0 bases short, with 15 bases between. The CDR3 has 17 amino acids. CDR3 region: CASSLIGGGTSTDTQYF. CDR3 nucleotide sequence: TGTGCCAGCAGCTTAATCGGCGGGGGCACTAGCACAGATACGCAGTATTTT.

CDR3 nucleotides: TGTGCCAGCAGTGATGAGTCCTACGAGCAGTACTTC. Translated: CASSDESYEQYF. This chain links TRBV2 with TRBJ2-7, with D hard to call. Trimming pared 3 bases from V and 1 base from J, leaving 4 bases between. The length of the CDR3 is 12 residues. Germline CDR1 SNHLY, CDR2 FYNNEI.

V usage is TRBV6-1 and J usage is TRBJ2-3, with D perhaps matching TRBD2 (7 bases). The germline CDR1 and CDR2 sequences are MNHNS and SASEGT. V lost 1 base and J 6 bases, leaving 14 bases between the germline ends. The CDR3 contains 15 residues. CDR3 bases: TGTGCCAGCAGTGAAGTACGGGGGGCCAGGGATACGCAGTATTTT. Protein product: CASSEVRGARDTQYF.

This clone came up once. V usage is TRBV7-9 and J usage is TRBJ1-2, with D maybe TRBD1 (6 bases). From germline, CDR1 is SEHNR and CDR2 FQNEAQ (reference sequence). There are 14 residues in the CDR3. V shed 6 bases and J shed 4 bases, with 15 bases lying between them. The CDR3 is CASSRGTSIYGYTF. The CDR3 region has the DNA TGTGCCAGCAGTAGGGGGACTTCAATCTATGGCTACACCTTC.

This clone was detected once. The chain is built from TRBV25-1 and TRBJ2-2, with a possible D match to TRBD1 (6 bases). The germline V gene encodes CDR1 MGHDK and CDR2 SYGVNS. The CDR3 is 14 residues long. V lost 4 bases and J lost 0, with 6 bases in between. CDR3 bases: TGTGCCAGCAGTGGACAGGCGAACACCGGGGAGCTGTTTTTT. It is translated as CASSGQANTGELFF.

The V gene is TRBV7-3, the J gene TRBJ1-1, with 7 nucleotides matching TRBD1. J gave up 6 bases and V 4 bases, and 8 bases lay outside the gene matches. The germline gives CDR1 SGHTA, CDR2 FQGTGA. This CDR3 comprises 14 residues. CDR3 DNA sequence: TGTGCCAGCAGCTCATTGGGACAGCACGCTGAAGCTTTCTTT. Residues: CASSSLGQHAEAFF.

The rearrangement links TRBV10-3 to TRBJ1-1; the D is unclear. Germline V CDR1 and CDR2: ENHRY, SYGVKD. V was cut by 4 bases and J by 1 base, with 13 bases left in between. CDR3 size: 15 residues. This CDR3 reads CAISVGPQGNTEAFF. CDR3 in DNA: TGTGCCATCAGTGTGGGCCCTCAAGGGAACACTGAAGCTTTCTTT.

The chain uses TRBV14 and TRBJ2-3; D gene unclear. The CDR3 loop spans 11 amino acids. Germline V gene lookup returns CDR1 SGHDN and CDR2 FVKESK. V gave up 1 base and J gave up 4 bases, with 0 bases separating them. Written as DNA, the CDR3 is TGTGCCAGCAGCCAAGCAGATACGCAGTATTTT. Protein product: CASSQADTQYF.

V is TRBV6-2 or TRBV6-3 and J is TRBJ2-1; D perhaps matches TRBD2 (6 bases). V was trimmed by 2 bases and J by 4 bases, leaving 9 bases between them. Germline CDR1 reads MNHEY; CDR2 reads SVGEGT. The CDR3 is made up of 14 amino acids. In DNA, the CDR3 is TGTGCCAGCAGTTACAGGAGGGGTTACAATGAGCAGTTCTTC. This gives the protein CASSYRRGYNEQFF.

V is TRBV13 and J is TRBJ2-5, with 13 bases that match TRBD2. The CDR3 length is 16 residues. Germline CDR1 reads PRHDT; CDR2 reads FYEKMQ (reference sequence). The trim removed 5 bases at V and 3 bases at J, leaving 6 bases unmatched. CDR3 sequence: CASSPLGLAGEETQYF. The CDR3 DNA reads TGTGCCAGCAGCCCACTCGGACTAGCGGGGGAAGAGACCCAGTACTTC.